This is a list of T cell receptor beta chains from one sample in a study of blood T cell repertoires in COVID-19. The method was immunoSEQ multiplex PCR; TCRdb's version includes in-frame clones alone and lacks a portion of them. The sample consists of 150,000 to 200,000 clones, about 91% of them appearing once. Sequenced material: PBMCs or T cells enriched from blood (not recorded which). The origin of the receptors is a woman aged 40 to 50 with acute COVID-19. CDR3s include the opening cysteine and the closing phenylalanine or tryptophan. D genes are given only for firm matches. Size tells how often a clone was seen (once, few, many) or the class of an expanded clone, and some rows leave it out.

TRBJ1-1 | TRBV5-5 | TRBD1 | NA | CASSSRQGPTEAFF | TGTGCCAGCAGCTCCCGACAGGGGCCGACTGAAGCTTTCTTT
TRBJ1-6 | TRBV5-1 | TRBD1 | NA | CASSYGTGRDSPLHF | TGCGCCAGCAGCTATGGGACAGGGAGAGACTCACCCCTCCACTTT
TRBJ1-1 | TRBV12-3/TRBV12-4 | TRBD1 | once | CASKTGVTEAFF | TGTGCCAGCAAAACAGGGGTCACTGAAGCTTTCTTT
TRBJ1-2 | TRBV2 | NA | NA | CASSRGLGLNYGYTF | TGTGCCAGCAGTCGAGGGTTAGGGCTGAACTATGGCTACACCTTC
TRBJ2-6 | TRBV5-4 | NA | NA | CASSLVGAGANVLTF | TGTGCCAGCAGCTTGGTAGGGGCGGGGGCCAACGTCCTGACTTTC
TRBJ2-1 | TRBV18 | TRBD2 | NA | CASSPAGGPYNEQFF | TGTGCCAGCTCACCCGCGGGGGGTCCCTACAATGAGCAGTTCTTC
TRBJ1-1 | TRBV18 | TRBD1 | NA | CASSTGTGVLTEAFF | TGTGCCAGCTCAACCGGAACAGGGGTCCTCACTGAAGCTTTCTTT
TRBJ2-1 | TRBV20-1 | TRBD2 | NA | CSASLGLAGWNEQFF | TGCAGTGCTAGTTTGGGACTAGCGGGATGGAATGAGCAGTTCTTC
TRBJ2-5 | TRBV6-2/TRBV6-3 | TRBD1 | NA | CASSPRTGAQETQYF | TGTGCCAGCAGCCCGAGGACAGGGGCCCAAGAGACCCAGTACTTC
TRBJ2-3 | TRBV2 | NA | NA | CASSVRPPAADTQYF | TGTGCCAGCAGTGTCCGTCCTCCGGCGGCAGATACGCAGTATTTT
TRBJ1-3 | TRBV19 | TRBD1 | few | CASSRPGTGTSGNTIYF | TGTGCCAGTAGCAGACCCGGGACAGGGACCTCTGGAAACACCATATATTTT
TRBJ2-1 | TRBV5-6 | TRBD1 | once | CASSLSRGRQFF | TGTGCCAGCAGCTTGTCCAGGGGGCGCCAGTTCTTC
TRBJ2-6 | TRBV7-6 | NA | NA | CASSLGVTDLAGANVLTF | TGTGCCAGCAGCTTAGGTGTGACAGACCTCGCTGGGGCCAACGTCCTGACTTTC
TRBJ2-5 | TRBV5-6 | NA | NA | CASSLGPAGLETQYF | TGTGCCAGCAGCTTGGGGCCGGCGGGGTTGGAGACCCAGTACTTC
TRBJ2-4 | TRBV7-2 | NA | NA | CASSSQGQVAKNIQYF | TGTGCCAGCAGCTCCCAGGGGCAAGTAGCCAAAAACATTCAGTACTTC
TRBJ2-1 | TRBV5-1 | TRBD2 | NA | CASSSGSGRGEQFF | TGCGCCAGCAGCTCGGGTAGCGGGAGGGGTGAGCAGTTCTTC
TRBJ2-5 | TRBV15 | NA | once | CATSRDYPPGGETQYF | TGTGCCACCAGCAGAGATTACCCCCCGGGTGGAGAGACCCAGTACTTC
TRBJ1-2 | TRBV7-3 | TRBD1 | NA | CASSPSPGQGGYTF | TGTGCCAGCAGCCCCTCTCCGGGACAGGGGGGCTACACCTTC
TRBJ2-1 | TRBV19 | TRBD1 | few | CASRQTGVTYNEQFF | TGTGCCAGTCGACAGACAGGGGTGACCTACAATGAGCAGTTCTTC
TRBJ2-4 | TRBV9 | NA | NA | CASGPPEGGIQYF | TGTGCCAGCGGCCCTCCCGAGGGAGGAATTCAGTACTTC
TRBJ1-3 | TRBV5-1 | NA | once | CASSLESTSRNTIYF | TGCGCCAGCAGCTTGGAATCCACCTCTAGAAACACCATATATTTT
TRBJ1-5 | TRBV15 | NA | NA | CATSRGLGSLNQPQHF | TGTGCCACCAGCAGAGGTTTGGGGAGTCTCAATCAGCCCCAGCATTTT